These T cell receptor beta chains were read from a single sample in a study of blood T cells in healthy people across ages. One entry per CDR3 protein results from TCRdb running MiXCR on the 5' RACE reads. The sample records 750,000 to 950,000 distinct CDR3 sequences, about 55% being singletons. Sequences were obtained from blood. These receptors were obtained from an elderly man in good health. The CDR3 runs from the conserved cysteine through the conserved F or W. Fields, in order: clone size, D gene, V gene, J gene, CDR3 protein, CDR3 DNA. D genes are given only for firm matches. Clone size is stated in some rows and not others, as once, few, many or a class when expanded.

size: .
D: TRBD1
V: TRBV7-2
J: TRBJ1-2
CDR3: CASSLLGGGGYTF
DNA: TGTGCCAGCAGCTTACTAGGGGGCGGGGGCTACACCTTC

size: few
D: TRBD1
V: TRBV25-1
J: TRBJ2-1
CDR3: CASSEKTGGNEQFF
DNA: TGTGCCAGCAGTGAAAAGACAGGGGGCAATGAGCAGTTCTTC

size: .
D: .
V: TRBV6-2/TRBV6-3
J: TRBJ1-5
CDR3: CASSYGVYSNQPQHF
DNA: TGTGCCAGCAGTTACGGGGTTTATAGCAATCAGCCCCAGCATTTT

size: .
D: .
V: TRBV7-3
J: TRBJ2-6
CDR3: CANSLTIGANVLTF
DNA: TGTGCCAACAGCCTAACTATCGGGGCCAACGTCCTGACTTTC

size: .
D: TRBD1
V: TRBV24-1
J: TRBJ2-4
CDR3: CATSDFRDRDIQYF
DNA: TGTGCCACCAGTGATTTTCGGGACAGAGACATTCAGTACTTC

size: .
D: TRBD2
V: TRBV7-9
J: TRBJ2-7
CDR3: CASSFPRGTSGSIEQYF
DNA: TGTGCCAGCAGCTTTCCCCGGGGGACTAGCGGGTCGATCGAGCAGTACTTC

size: .
D: TRBD1
V: TRBV2
J: TRBJ2-7
CDR3: CASSEADRMVEQYF
DNA: TGTGCCAGCAGTGAAGCGGACAGGATGGTCGAGCAGTACTTC

size: few
D: .
V: TRBV29-1
J: TRBJ2-5
CDR3: CSVGPAGETQYF
DNA: TGCAGCGTGGGACCCGCAGGCGAGACCCAGTACTTC

size: .
D: TRBD2
V: TRBV7-2
J: TRBJ2-7
CDR3: CASSPRLAAEQYF
DNA: TGTGCCAGCAGCCCTAGGCTAGCGGCCGAGCAGTACTTC

size: .
D: TRBD2
V: TRBV20-1
J: TRBJ2-7
CDR3: CSALGLAGGPGPQYF
DNA: TGCAGTGCCCTAGGACTAGCGGGAGGGCCGGGACCCCAGTACTTC

size: .
D: .
V: TRBV20-1
J: TRBJ1-2
CDR3: CSARVQGYYGYTF
DNA: TGCAGTGCTAGAGTTCAGGGGTACTATGGCTACACCTTC

size: .
D: .
V: TRBV27
J: TRBJ2-1
CDR3: CASSLLILGRPNEQFF
DNA: TGTGCCAGCAGTTTACTTATACTGGGGCGACCCAATGAGCAGTTCTTC

size: few
D: .
V: TRBV15
J: TRBJ2-5
CDR3: CATSRDAQETQYF
DNA: TGTGCCACCAGCAGAGATGCTCAAGAGACCCAGTACTTC

size: .
D: TRBD2
V: TRBV20-1
J: TRBJ2-3
CDR3: CSAPRLAGARYAYF
DNA: TGCAGTGCTCCGAGGCTAGCGGGAGCCAGATACGCGTATTTT

size: .
D: TRBD2
V: TRBV27
J: TRBJ2-1
CDR3: CASSLLAVLGWGEQFF
DNA: TGTGCCAGCAGTTTACTAGCGGTACTAGGTTGGGGCGAGCAGTTCTTC

size: .
D: .
V: TRBV28
J: TRBJ2-2
CDR3: CASRRVDGNTGELFF
DNA: TGTGCCAGCAGGAGGGTCGATGGCAACACCGGGGAGCTGTTTTTT

size: few
D: TRBD2
V: TRBV6-2/TRBV6-3
J: TRBJ2-1
CDR3: CASSYSTLAGGEQFF
DNA: TGTGCCAGCAGTTACTCGACCCTAGCGGGAGGTGAGCAGTTCTTC

size: few
D: .
V: TRBV10-3
J: TRBJ2-7
CDR3: CAISERQGSGEQYF
DNA: TGTGCCATCAGTGAACGTCAGGGCTCTGGGGAGCAGTACTTC

size: .
D: .
V: TRBV6-1
J: TRBJ2-7
CDR3: CASRENRVVDEQYF
DNA: TGTGCCAGCAGAGAAAACAGGGTAGTAGACGAGCAGTACTTC

size: few
D: .
V: TRBV6-6
J: TRBJ1-2
CDR3: CASSYTDYGYTF
DNA: TGTGCCAGCAGTTACACTGACTATGGCTACACCTTC

size: .
D: .
V: TRBV29-1
J: TRBJ1-2
CDR3: CSVTGPTGYTF
DNA: TGCAGCGTGACCGGGCCCACTGGCTACACCTTC

size: once
D: TRBD2
V: TRBV7-2
J: TRBJ2-7
CDR3: CASSFDSGRASYEQYF
DNA: TGTGCCAGCAGCTTCGATAGCGGGAGGGCTTCCTACGAGCAGTACTTC

size: few
D: TRBD2
V: TRBV12-3/TRBV12-4
J: TRBJ2-1
CDR3: CASSFSGSVNEQFF
DNA: TGTGCCAGCAGTTTTAGCGGGAGCGTTAATGAGCAGTTCTTC

size: .
D: .
V: TRBV11-2
J: TRBJ2-1
CDR3: CASSLPGGANNEQFF
DNA: TGTGCCAGCAGCCTCCCCGGGGGCGCCAACAATGAGCAGTTCTTC

size: .
D: .
V: TRBV4-1
J: TRBJ2-7
CDR3: CASSLKVRGNEQYF
DNA: TGCGCCAGCAGCCTCAAAGTCCGGGGAAACGAGCAGTACTTC

size: few
D: TRBD1
V: TRBV2
J: TRBJ2-4
CDR3: CASSVTMGQGSKQYF
DNA: TGTGCCAGCAGCGTAACGATGGGACAGGGAAGCAAGCAGTACTTC

size: once
D: TRBD1
V: TRBV25-1
J: TRBJ1-2
CDR3: CASSALGTGKGYTF
DNA: TGTGCCAGCAGTGCCCTAGGGACAGGGAAAGGCTACACCTTC

size: .
D: .
V: TRBV2
J: TRBJ1-2
CDR3: CASSEEGEEVRGYTF
DNA: TGTGCCAGCAGTGAAGAGGGGGAAGAAGTGCGAGGCTACACCTTC

size: few
D: TRBD2
V: TRBV4-2
J: TRBJ2-4
CDR3: CASSPGTSGSIGKNIQYF
DNA: TGTGCCAGCAGTCCCGGGACTAGCGGGAGTATTGGCAAAAACATTCAGTACTTC

size: many
D: TRBD1
V: TRBV3-1
J: TRBJ2-5
CDR3: CASSQTRDRTYF
DNA: TGTGCCAGCAGCCAGACTCGGGACAGGACGTACTTC

size: .
D: TRBD2
V: TRBV2
J: TRBJ2-7
CDR3: CASTGGTHEQYF
DNA: TGTGCCAGCACGGGGGGGACCCACGAGCAGTACTTC

size: .
D: .
V: TRBV6-1
J: TRBJ2-7
CDR3: CASRGASVISCEQYF
DNA: TGTGCCAGCAGGGGAGCGTCAGTCATCTCCTGCGAGCAGTACTTC

size: few
D: TRBD1
V: TRBV20-1
J: TRBJ1-2
CDR3: CSAHTGGAGGYTF
DNA: TGCAGTGCGCACACAGGGGGCGCGGGGGGCTACACCTTC

size: few
D: .
V: TRBV20-1
J: TRBJ1-4
CDR3: CSARRVGEKLFF
DNA: TGCAGTGCCCGGAGGGTCGGGGAAAAACTGTTTTTT

size: .
D: .
V: TRBV20-1
J: TRBJ1-4
CDR3: CSAAGGATNEKLFF
DNA: TGCAGTGCAGCGGGGGGAGCAACTAATGAAAAACTGTTTTTT

size: .
D: .
V: TRBV29-1
J: TRBJ1-1
CDR3: CSASMGNTEAFF
DNA: TGCAGCGCGAGCATGGGAAACACTGAAGCTTTCTTT

size: .
D: .
V: TRBV7-9
J: TRBJ2-1
CDR3: CASSLRTDAGEQFF
DNA: TGTGCCAGCAGCTTACGGACCGACGCCGGTGAGCAGTTCTTC

size: few
D: TRBD2
V: TRBV5-1
J: TRBJ2-3
CDR3: CASSLVTSGSGADTQYF
DNA: TGCGCCAGCAGCTTGGTGACTAGCGGGAGTGGGGCAGATACGCAGTATTTT

size: .
D: .
V: TRBV6-1
J: TRBJ1-1
CDR3: CASSGLGGGNTEAFF
DNA: TGTGCCAGCAGTGGGCTTGGGGGAGGGAACACTGAAGCTTTCTTT

size: few
D: .
V: TRBV25-1
J: TRBJ1-4
CDR3: CAISSEEKLFF
DNA: TGTGCCATATCATCTGAAGAAAAACTGTTTTTT

size: few
D: .
V: TRBV7-3
J: TRBJ2-1
CDR3: CASSRGSGTYNEQFF
DNA: TGTGCCAGCAGCCGGGGAAGTGGCACCTACAATGAGCAGTTCTTC

size: .
D: .
V: TRBV10-3
J: TRBJ2-1
CDR3: CAITGGNSYNEQFF
DNA: TGTGCCATCACTGGAGGCAACTCCTACAATGAGCAGTTCTTC

size: once
D: TRBD2
V: TRBV6-5
J: TRBJ2-7
CDR3: CASSYLAGGPGVYEQYF
DNA: TGTGCCAGCAGTTACCTAGCGGGAGGGCCTGGGGTCTACGAGCAGTACTTC